A single sample is the source of the 9 T cell receptor beta chains below, sequenced in a study of cytomegalovirus exposure and HLA in healthy donors. PCR was performed using 60 Vbeta and 13 Jbeta primers. Measured with immunoSEQ multiplex PCR; TCRdb has only the in-frame clones, and not every one. The sample carries some 150,000 clones, around 75% recorded once. Sequenced sample: PBMCs. These receptors were obtained from a woman in her twenties or thirties in good health and CMV-seronegative.

The rearrangement links TRBV9 to TRBJ1-6; D may be TRBD1 (5 bases). Germline CDR1 reads SGDLS; CDR2 reads YYNGEE. Trimming removed 0 bases at V and 6 bases at J, with 10 bases between. CDR3 length: 15 residues. Written as DNA, the CDR3 is TGTGCCAGCAGCGTAGTAGGGGTGGGTAATTCACCCCTCCACTTT. This codes for CASSVVGVGNSPLHF.

The chain carries TRBV28 and TRBJ1-1; TRBD1 is a possible D gene (5 bases). Trimming cost V 5 bases and J 5 bases, with 15 bases left between them. The CDR3 totals 14 residues. In germline, CDR1 is MDHEN, CDR2 SYDVKM. CDR3 residues: CASSPGTGGTEAFF. The CDR3 region has the DNA TGTGCCAGCAGTCCGGGGACGGGGGGGACTGAAGCTTTCTTT.

This chain connects TRBV10-2 to TRBJ2-1, with 11 bases matching TRBD2. CDR1 and CDR2 (germline): WSHSY, SAAADI. V dropped 3 bases and J dropped 7; count of bases not matched to a gene: 5. This CDR3 comprises 15 residues. The CDR3 is CASSDRLAGWNEQFF. In DNA form, the CDR3 reads TGCGCCAGCAGTGATCGACTAGCGGGATGGAATGAGCAGTTCTTC.

This clone was detected only a few times. The V gene is TRBV1, the J gene TRBJ1-3; the table names TRBD1, a call not compared with the DNA. TRBV1 is designated a pseudogene. The CDR3 totals 15 residues. DNA for the CDR3: TGCACCAGCAGCAAACAGGGGAGCTCTGGAAACACCATATATTTT. Encoded protein: CTSSKQGSSGNTIYF.

This chain uses TRBV7-2 with TRBJ2-1, with D unclear. V lost 7 bases to trimming and J lost 0 bases, with 10 bases between them. The V gene's germline CDR1 is SGHTA and CDR2 FQGNSA. CDR3 length: 14 amino acids. The CDR3, as DNA: TGTGCCAGCATTCCAGGCCCCTCCTACAATGAGCAGTTCTTC. Encoded protein: CASIPGPSYNEQFF.

The gene calls are TRBV7-9 and TRBJ2-1; TRBD2 matches at 11 bases. After removal of 4 bases from V and 9 bases from J, the junction contained 8 bases not matched to a gene. CDR1 SEHNR and CDR2 FQNEAQ come from the germline V gene (reference sequence). CDR3 length: 15 residues. This CDR3 is CASSSRSSGRVEQFF. CDR3 DNA: TGTGCCAGCAGCTCAAGGAGTAGCGGGAGGGTTGAGCAGTTCTTC.

This clone is a singleton in its sample. The J gene is TRBJ2-1, the V gene TRBV14; TRBD1 agrees at 10 bases. The germline V gene has CDR1 SGHDN and CDR2 FVKESK. The CDR3 is 15 residues long. The V and J ends lost 4 bases and 10 bases, in that order; junction bases with no gene match: 10. The CDR3 DNA reads TGTGCCAGCAGCCGACAGGGGACAGGGGAGGACGAGCAGTTCTTC. Translating it yields CASSRQGTGEDEQFF.

This chain connects TRBV7-3 to TRBJ1-1; D is undetermined. Between the trimmed V and J ends, which lost 5 bases and 0 bases, there was a span of 4 bases. The CDR3 has 12 amino acids. Looked up from germline, CDR1 is SGHTA and CDR2 is FQGTGA. The CDR3 sequence: CASSQMNTEAFF. As DNA, the CDR3 is TGTGCCAGCAGCCAAATGAACACTGAAGCTTTCTTT.

This chain links TRBV4-3 with TRBJ1-5; the D gene is possibly TRBD1 (6 bases). This CDR3 comprises 15 residues. CDR1 and CDR2 from the germline V gene are LGHNA and YSLEER. V was trimmed by 1 base and J by 4 bases, leaving 11 bases between them. CDR3 DNA sequence: TGCGCCAGCAGCCAAGTACAGGGAGGGAATCAGCCCCAGCATTTT. Protein product: CASSQVQGGNQPQHF.